The next 21 T cell receptor beta chains were all read from a single sample in a study of T cell repertoires in cytomegalovirus infection. TCRdb re-called the reads with MiXCR, one entry per CDR3 protein. The sample contains some 150,000 distinct CDR3 sequences, about 6% of which appear only once. The sample was PBMCs. The receptors stem from a human donor in good health (CMV status not recorded). Some clones in this sample may be carry-over from other donors' samples.

This clonotype occurred many times. The gene calls are TRBV7-2 and TRBJ2-3; D possibly matches TRBD1 or TRBD2 (6 bases each). Germline lookup yields CDR1 SGHTA and CDR2 FQGNSA. Trimming pared 3 bases from V and 3 bases from J, leaving 13 bases between. This CDR3 is 15 amino acids long. CDR3: CASSLLRGRTDTQYF. The CDR3 nucleotides read TGTGCCAGCAGCTTGCTTAGGGGGAGGACAGATACGCAGTATTTT.

This clonotype was counted only a few times. V is TRBV9 and J is TRBJ2-5; possible D gene TRBD2, 6 bases. CDR1 and CDR2 from the germline V gene are SGDLS and YYNGEE. The V and J ends lost 6 bases and 7 bases respectively, with 19 bases between them. This CDR3 is 14 amino acids long. CDR3: CASTTGTVSGTQYF. In DNA form, the CDR3 reads TGTGCCAGCACCACCGGGACTGTAAGTGGGACCCAGTACTTC.

The chain couples TRBV13 to TRBJ2-3; 7 bases match TRBD1. The CDR3 spans 16 residues. CDR1 and CDR2 (germline): PRHDT, FYEKMQ (reference sequence). Trimming cost V 5 bases and J 2 bases; bases outside gene matches: 10. The CDR3: CASSLYTGASTDTQYF. The CDR3 nucleotides read TGTGCCAGCAGCCTGTATACAGGGGCATCCACAGATACGCAGTATTTT.

At least ten counts were recorded for this clonotype. V usage is TRBV29-1 and J usage is TRBJ1-2, with D possibly being TRBD1 (5 bases). The CDR3 is made up of 14 amino acids. V was pared by 4 bases and J by 6 bases, with 18 bases between. From germline, CDR1 is SQVTM and CDR2 ANQGSEA. CDR3 in amino acids: CSVAPGLLGDGYTF. In DNA, the CDR3 is TGCAGCGTTGCCCCGGGACTCTTAGGAGATGGCTACACCTTC.

Ten or more counts support this clonotype. This chain joins TRBV24-1 and TRBJ1-5; TRBD1 is a possible D gene (5 bases). Trimming removed 5 bases at V and 7 bases at J, with 17 bases between. The CDR3 loop spans 15 amino acids. CDR1 is KGHDR, CDR2 SFDVKD, per germline. The DNA of the CDR3 is TGTGCCACCAGTGGCCTAGGGACGGGGGGACAGCCCCAGCATTTT. Residues: CATSGLGTGGQPQHF.

This sequence joins TRBV7-2 and TRBJ1-5; D gene unclear. In germline, CDR1 is SGHTA, CDR2 FQGNSA. CDR3 length equals 17 residues. Trimming took 4 bases from V and 3 from J, leaving 19 bases between them. CDR3 DNA: TGTGCCAGCAGCTCCCCGGGCGGGAGGATCTACAATCAGCCCCAGCATTTT. Translation: CASSSPGGRIYNQPQHF.

The V call is TRBV12-3 or TRBV12-4, the J call TRBJ2-5; the D gene is possibly TRBD1 (6 bases). The V end lost 4 bases, the J end lost 9 bases, and 24 bases lay between the germline ends. The CDR3 is 16 residues long. This chain's CDR3 is CASSSRGGPDRKAQYF. The CDR3 DNA follows: TGTGCCAGCAGTTCTCGTGGGGGCCCTGATAGAAAGGCCCAGTACTTC.

This clonotype was recorded at least ten times. The genes are TRBV28 and TRBJ1-4; D call uncertain. There are 14 residues in the CDR3. The germline V and J ends were trimmed by 3 bases and 8 bases, with 13 bases remaining between them. Germline assignment: CDR1 MDHEN and CDR2 SYDVKM. The CDR3 reads CASSFQRASEKLFF. The CDR3, as DNA: TGTGCCAGCAGTTTCCAGAGGGCAAGCGAAAAACTGTTTTTT.

Many counts were recorded for this clonotype. The gene calls are TRBV7-2 and TRBJ1-2; D gene unclear. V lost 5 bases to trimming and J lost 6 bases, with 10 bases between them. This CDR3 contains 12 residues. Looked up from germline, CDR1 is SGHTA and CDR2 is FQGNSA. Here the CDR3 reads CASSVSLDGYTF. In DNA, the CDR3 is TGTGCCAGCAGCGTAAGTCTGGATGGCTACACCTTC.

In its sample, this clonotype was seen many times. This chain uses TRBV28 with TRBJ2-7; the D is unclear. The CDR3 spans 12 residues. Germline V gene lookup returns CDR1 MDHEN and CDR2 SYDVKM. V was shortened by 6 bases and J by 4 bases, with 10 bases between the two germline ends. This CDR3 is CASSGGAYEQYF. CDR3 coding DNA: TGTGCCAGCAGCGGCGGCGCTTACGAGCAGTACTTC.

The chain uses TRBV12-3 or TRBV12-4 and TRBJ1-2; D is unclear. This CDR3 spans 14 amino acids. Trimming shortened V by 4 bases and J by 0 bases, and 9 bases separated the two germline ends. The CDR3 loop reads CASSSPTANYGYTF. For the CDR3, the DNA is TGTGCCAGCAGTTCCCCCACGGCTAACTATGGCTACACCTTC.

This clonotype occurred many times. The V and J genes are TRBV29-1 and TRBJ2-7, with TRBD2 matching over 11 bases. Germline V gene lookup returns CDR1 SQVTM and CDR2 ANQGSEA. CDR3 size: 14 residues. V shed 1 base, J shed 4 bases, and the junction held 3 bases outside the gene matches. CDR3 in DNA: TGCAGCGTTGAAGGCCTAGCGGGGGGTTACGAGCAGTACTTC. Protein sequence: CSVEGLAGGYEQYF.

This clonotype came up many times. V gene TRBV28 combines with J gene TRBJ1-5, with D unclear. The length of the CDR3 is 15 residues. The V gene lost 5 bases and the J gene lost 3 bases, with 14 bases spanning the gap. Germline CDR1 is MDHEN and CDR2 is SYDVKM. DNA of the CDR3: TGTGCCAGCAGTCTCCTTCTGGGCGACAATCAGCCCCAGCATTTT. Its translation is CASSLLLGDNQPQHF.

V usage is TRBV10-2 and J usage is TRBJ2-1; tentatively, D is TRBD1 or TRBD2 (5 bases each). CDR1 WSHSY and CDR2 SAAADI come from the germline V gene. The CDR3 totals 11 residues. Trimming left V 6 bases short and J 9 bases short, with 9 bases between. For the CDR3, the DNA is TGCGCCAGCAGACAGGCGGGTGAGCAGTTCTTC. Translation: CASRQAGEQFF.

This clonotype was detected many times. The chain employs TRBV7-2 and TRBJ1-1; D gene ambiguous. Germline CDR1 SGHTA, CDR2 FQGNSA. This CDR3 has 14 amino acids. Trimming shortened V by 0 bases and J by 1 base, and 6 bases separated the two germline ends. CDR3 DNA sequence: TGTGCCAGCAGCTTAGCCGCCCCGAACACTGAAGCTTTCTTT. Its protein product is CASSLAAPNTEAFF.

This clonotype was picked up a small number of times. This chain links TRBV4-1 with TRBJ2-1; TRBD1 matches at 9 bases. J lost 10 bases, V lost 0 bases, and 7 bases had no gene match. Germline loops: CDR1 MGHRA, CDR2 YSYEKL. The CDR3 extends over 15 amino acids. The CDR3 bases are TGCGCCAGCAGCCAAGAGGGGACAGGGCCCCGGGAGCAGTTCTTC. Translated, it gives CASSQEGTGPREQFF.

A few counts support this clonotype. The V call is TRBV12-3 or TRBV12-4, the J call TRBJ2-1; D may be TRBD2 (6 bases). The CDR3 loop spans 12 amino acids. Deletions cut 6 bases from V and 6 bases from J, with 9 bases between. The CDR3 DNA reads as TGTGCCAGCAGACTGACTAGCAATGAGCAGTTCTTC. It specifies CASRLTSNEQFF.

This clonotype was recorded many times. V is TRBV7-2 and J is TRBJ1-2; perhaps TRBD1 as D (5 bases). This CDR3 spans 14 amino acids. Germline CDR1 SGHTA, CDR2 FQGNSA. Trimming shortened V by 5 bases and J by 7 bases, and 17 bases separated the two germline ends. The CDR3 nucleotides are TGTGCCAGCAGCCCCCCGGGGGGGGGTAGTGGCTACACCTTC. This codes for CASSPPGGGSGYTF.

The V and J genes are TRBV3-1 and TRBJ1-5; TRBD1 matches at 9 bases. V dropped 6 bases and J dropped 9; count of bases not matched to a gene: 6. CDR1 and CDR2 from the germline V gene are LGHDT and YNNKEL (reference sequence). This CDR3 region has 13 residues. The CDR3 coding sequence is TGTGCCAGCAGAGGACAGGGGAACGGGCCCCAGCATTTT. This encodes CASRGQGNGPQHF.

There are a few counts of this clonotype. The chain uses TRBV10-3 and TRBJ2-7; 14 bases agree with TRBD2. V trimming: 2 bases; J trimming: 4 bases; junction bases outside the gene matches: 4. There are 16 residues in the CDR3. Germline-derived CDR1 and CDR2 are ENHRY and SYGVKD. CDR3 amino acids: CAISEGGLAGAYEQYF. As DNA, the CDR3 is TGTGCCATCAGTGAGGGGGGACTAGCGGGGGCATACGAGCAGTACTTC.

This clonotype was counted ten times or more. J is TRBJ1-3 and V is TRBV7-2; D is possibly TRBD1 (6 bases). Per the germline V gene, CDR1 is SGHTA and CDR2 is FQGNSA. The CDR3 contains 15 residues. V shed 5 bases and J shed 2 bases, with 13 bases lying between them. CDR3 residues: CASSLGRGAGNTIYF. CDR3 sequence (DNA): TGTGCCAGCAGCCTGGGCAGGGGAGCTGGAAACACCATATATTTT.